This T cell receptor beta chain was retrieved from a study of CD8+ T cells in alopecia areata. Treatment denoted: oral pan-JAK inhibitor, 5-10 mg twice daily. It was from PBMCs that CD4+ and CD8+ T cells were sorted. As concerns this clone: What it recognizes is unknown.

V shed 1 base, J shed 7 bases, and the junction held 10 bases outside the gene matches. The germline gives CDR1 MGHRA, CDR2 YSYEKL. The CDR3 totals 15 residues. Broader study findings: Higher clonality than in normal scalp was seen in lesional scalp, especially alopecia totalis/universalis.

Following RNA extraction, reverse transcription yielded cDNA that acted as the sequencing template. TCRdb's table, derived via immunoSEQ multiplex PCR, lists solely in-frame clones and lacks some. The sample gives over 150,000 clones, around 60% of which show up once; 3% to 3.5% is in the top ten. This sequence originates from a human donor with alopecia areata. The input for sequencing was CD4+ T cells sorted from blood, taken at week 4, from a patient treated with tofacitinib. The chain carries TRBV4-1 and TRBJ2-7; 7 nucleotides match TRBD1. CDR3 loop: CASSQAIQGVGEQYF. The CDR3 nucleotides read TGCGCCAGCAGCCAAGCCATCCAGGGGGTAGGGGAGCAGTACTTC.